Shown below are 9 T cell receptor beta chains from a single sample sequenced in a study of cytomegalovirus exposure and HLA in healthy donors listed by TCRdb under 2017. Libraries were built with the immunoSEQ multiplex PCR assay. A mixture of 60 forward primers for TCR Vbeta segments and 13 reverse primers for TCR Jbeta segments was used in the multiplex PCR. TCRdb mirrors the immuneACCESS table, restricted to in-frame sequences. Some clones are absent from its copies; in checked studies, under half trace to an unresolved V gene, and the reason for the others is unknown. This sample lists roughly 84,000 clones; around 79% were detected once. Around 5.1% of the sample goes to the ten largest clones. Specimen: PBMCs. These receptors all stem from a male donor in good health and CMV-seropositive.

This clone has more than one count but fewer than ten. The rearrangement joins TRBV7-9 to TRBJ1-4; the D is unclear. The CDR3 length is 15 residues. Trimming left V 3 bases short and J 0 bases short, with 8 bases between. Per the germline V gene, CDR1 is SEHNR and CDR2 is FQNEAQ (reference sequence). The CDR3 sequence: CASSLSFATNEKLFF. The CDR3 DNA reads as TGTGCCAGCAGCTTGAGCTTCGCAACTAATGAAAAACTGTTTTTT.

This chain uses TRBV5-1 with TRBJ2-5, with D possibly TRBD2 on 6 matching bases. Germline loops: CDR1 SGHRS, CDR2 YFSETQ. There are 14 residues in the CDR3. V lost 3 bases and J lost 2, with 11 bases in between. The CDR3 DNA reads TGCGCCAGCAGCTCCGGGACTCCTCAAGAGACCCAGTACTTC. This translates into CASSSGTPQETQYF. Together with reference TRBV5-1 and TRBJ2-5, the CDR3 gives the full variable domain: KAGVTQTPRYLIKTRGQQVTLSCSPISGHRSVSWYQQTPGQGLQFLFEYFSETQRNKGNFPGRFSGRQFSNSRSEMNVSTLELGDSALYLCASSSGTPQETQYFGPGTRLLVL.

The rearrangement joins TRBV2 to TRBJ2-2, with D perhaps TRBD1 (6 bases). V shed 6 bases and J shed 1 base, with 9 bases lying between them. This CDR3 contains 14 residues. Germline V lookup: CDR1 SNHLY, CDR2 FYNNEI. The CDR3 reads CASRRGQNTGELFF. Here the CDR3 DNA reads TGTGCCAGCAGACGGGGACAGAACACCGGGGAGCTGTTTTTT. The full variable domain, in which reference TRBV2 and TRBJ2-2 provide the parts outside the CDR3, is EPEVTQTPSHQVTQMGQEVILRCVPISNHLYFYWYRQILGQKVEFLVSFYNNEISEKSEIFDDQFSVERPDGSNFTLKIRSTKLEDSAMYFCASRRGQNTGELFFGEGSRLTVL.

The chain joins TRBV27 to TRBJ2-7; 11 nucleotides agree with TRBD1. This CDR3 has 15 amino acids. With V trimmed by 5 bases and J by 2 bases, 5 bases remained unmatched. Germline CDR1 MNHEY, CDR2 SMNVEV (reference sequence). The CDR3 DNA sequence: TGTGCCAGCAGTCTTCGGACAGGGGGCCCCTACGAGCAGTACTTC. It specifies CASSLRTGGPYEQYF.

This clone was observed a few times. The V gene is TRBV4-2, the J gene TRBJ2-1, with D perhaps TRBD2 (6 bases). The CDR3 contains 15 residues. V lost 1 base to trimming and J lost 4 bases, with 11 bases between them. The germline V gene encodes CDR1 LGHNA and CDR2 YNFKEQ. In DNA, the CDR3 is TGTGCCAGCAGCCAAGCCGAGCGGGCGTACAATGAGCAGTTCTTC. Amino acids: CASSQAERAYNEQFF.

The gene calls are TRBV7-8 and TRBJ2-1, with TRBD2 identical over 8 bases. Germline CDR1 reads SGHVS; CDR2 reads FQNEAQ. V lost 5 bases, J lost 10 bases, and 7 bases stayed unmatched. The CDR3 loop spans 13 amino acids. CDR3 bases: TGTGCCAGCAGCCCAGGGGTAGCGGGGGAGCAGTTCTTC. Its protein is CASSPGVAGEQFF.

CDR3 sequence: CASKRSGDPTDTQYF. CDR3 DNA: TGTGCCAGCAAACGAAGCGGGGATCCCACAGATACGCAGTATTTT. The rearrangement uses TRBV7-9 and TRBJ2-3; the match to TRBD2 covers 7 bases. The CDR3 loop spans 15 amino acids. With V trimmed by 7 bases and J by 2 bases, 9 bases remained unmatched. Germline V gene lookup returns CDR1 SEHNR and CDR2 FQNEAQ (reference sequence).

V is TRBV18 and J is TRBJ2-4, with TRBD2 as a possible D gene (7 bases). The CDR3 totals 16 residues. CDR1 and CDR2 (germline): KGHSH, LQKENI. Between the trimmed V and J ends, which lost 3 bases and 1 base, there was a span of 13 bases. The CDR3 reads CASSPGEGEAKNIQYF. The CDR3 nucleotides are TGTGCCAGCTCACCCGGGGAGGGGGAGGCCAAAAACATTCAGTACTTC.

The V gene is TRBV21-1, the J gene TRBJ1-1; TRBD1 is taken as the D call from the table, unchecked against the DNA. TRBV21-1 is labeled a pseudogene. This CDR3 spans 14 amino acids. The CDR3 DNA sequence: TGTGCCAGCAGCAAAGTAAGGGGCTGGACTGAAGCTTTCTTT. Translated, it gives CASSKVRGWTEAFF.